Listed below are T cell receptor beta chains from one sample, sequenced in a study of T cells in Graves' hyperthyroidism and ophthalmopathy. TCRdb reanalysed the multiplex PCR reads using MiXCR and keeps one entry per CDR3 protein. The sample contains over 350,000 distinct CDR3 sequences, under 15% of which appear only once. The material sequenced was blood. The receptors here all came from a man aged 18 to 29 with Graves' ophthalmopathy. Each CDR3 is given with its conserved first and last residue. D genes are given only for firm matches. Expanded clones get a size class; other rows say once, few or many, or leave the size out.

D gene | clone size | J gene | V gene | CDR3 protein | CDR3 DNA
TRBD2 | many | TRBJ2-7 | TRBV7-8 | CASSPGGGRADEQYF | TGTGCCAGCAGCCCCGGGGGCGGGAGGGCCGACGAGCAGTACTTC
TRBD2 | many | TRBJ2-1 | TRBV3-1 | CASSQPWGLAGGYSYNEQFF | TGTGCCAGCAGCCAACCCTGGGGACTAGCGGGAGGGTACTCCTACAATGAGCAGTTCTTC
- | many | TRBJ1-2 | TRBV12-5 | CASGPIGGYTF | TGTGCTAGTGGCCCTATTGGGGGCTACACCTTC
- | few | TRBJ1-5 | TRBV6-1 | CASSGPLLQPQHF | TGTGCCAGCAGCGGGCCCCTTTTACAGCCCCAGCATTTT
TRBD2 | many | TRBJ2-3 | TRBV7-7 | CASSQTSGSIHTQYF | TGTGCTAGCAGCCAAACTAGCGGGAGTATTCATACGCAGTATTTT
- | - | TRBJ2-2 | TRBV20-1 | CSARQRGGTGELFF | TGCAGTGCTAGGCAAAGGGGCGGCACCGGGGAGCTGTTTTTT
- | many | TRBJ2-1 | TRBV9 | CASSVGPGQPNNEQFF | TGTGCCAGCAGCGTAGGACCTGGACAGCCCAACAATGAGCAGTTCTTC
- | - | TRBJ2-6 | TRBV12-5 | CASGLAWGTSGANVLTF | TGTGCTAGTGGTTTGGCATGGGGGACCTCTGGGGCCAACGTCCTGACTTTC
TRBD2 | - | TRBJ2-5 | TRBV4-1 | CASSQSGTSGAQETQYF | TGCGCCAGCAGCCAGTCCGGGACTAGCGGGGCCCAAGAGACCCAGTACTTC
- | - | TRBJ2-5 | TRBV4-1 | CASSLSGGLYQETQYF | TGCGCCAGCAGCCTATCCGGGGGGCTTTACCAAGAGACCCAGTACTTC
- | many | TRBJ2-7 | TRBV7-2 | CASSLDMTVPSRSYEQYF | TGTGCCAGCAGCTTAGACATGACAGTCCCTTCTAGGTCCTACGAGCAGTACTTC
TRBD2 | - | TRBJ2-5 | TRBV11-2 | CASSAIRRTSGKETQYF | TGTGCCAGCAGCGCGATTCGGCGGACTAGCGGGAAAGAGACCCAGTACTTC
TRBD2 | many | TRBJ2-3 | TRBV3-1 | CASSQEWLAGSTDTQYF | TGTGCCAGCAGCCAAGAGTGGCTAGCGGGCTCCACAGATACGCAGTATTTT
- | once | TRBJ1-4 | TRBV5-4 | CASSFRDTGSNEKLFF | TGTGCCAGCAGCTTCCGGGACACTGGATCTAATGAAAAACTGTTTTTT
TRBD2 | few | TRBJ2-1 | TRBV3-1 | CASSQDWGGLGTHNEQFF | TGTGCCAGCAGCCAAGATTGGGGAGGACTAGGTACCCACAATGAGCAGTTCTTC
- | few | TRBJ2-5 | TRBV18 | CASSTAGTQVVGETQYF | TGTGCCAGCTCAACCGCGGGGACTCAGGTGGTGGGAGAGACCCAGTACTTC
TRBD1 | - | TRBJ1-5 | TRBV11-2 | CASSESVGGTQPQHF | TGTGCCAGCAGTGAATCCGTAGGGGGCACTCAGCCCCAGCATTTT
- | few | TRBJ2-3 | TRBV5-1 | CASSFVEGVNPRTDTQYF | TGCGCCAGCAGCTTCGTAGAGGGGGTAAACCCCCGCACAGATACGCAGTATTTT
- | many | TRBJ2-2 | TRBV2 | CASSSDYTGELFF | TGTGCCAGCAGTTCAGACTACACCGGGGAGCTGTTTTTT
- | - | TRBJ2-7 | TRBV7-9 | CASTRGGGAYEQYF | TGTGCCAGCACCAGGGGGGGGGGAGCCTACGAGCAGTACTTC
- | - | TRBJ2-7 | TRBV11-1 | CASTRTVQATSYEQYF | TGTGCCAGCACCCGGACCGTACAGGCTACATCCTACGAGCAGTACTTC
- | many | TRBJ2-1 | TRBV9 | CASSVGAGIYNEQFF | TGTGCCAGCAGCGTAGGTGCAGGGATTTATAATGAGCAGTTCTTC
- | many | TRBJ2-5 | TRBV5-1 | CASSSDSSETQYF | TGCGCCAGCAGCAGTGATAGCTCGGAGACCCAGTACTTC
- | - | TRBJ1-2 | TRBV7-8 | CASSPYKLYGYTF | TGTGCCAGCAGCCCATATAAGCTCTATGGCTACACCTTC
- | - | TRBJ2-5 | TRBV5-6 | CASSLSGIQYF | TGTGCCAGCAGCTTATCAGGGATCCAGTACTTC
TRBD2 | - | TRBJ2-1 | TRBV4-2 | CASSLGREFNPNEQFF | TGTGCCAGCAGTCTAGGGCGGGAGTTCAACCCCAATGAGCAGTTCTTC
- | many | TRBJ1-1 | TRBV30 | CAWSVLGTEAFF | TGTGCCTGGAGTGTTTTGGGGACTGAAGCTTTCTTT
TRBD2 | many | TRBJ2-7 | TRBV27 | CASSLWASGSHEQYF | TGTGCCAGCAGTTTATGGGCTAGCGGGAGTCACGAGCAGTACTTC
TRBD2 | many | TRBJ2-7 | TRBV19 | CASSIASGSDYEQYF | TGTGCCAGTAGTATTGCGAGCGGGAGCGACTACGAGCAGTACTTC
TRBD1 | - | TRBJ1-2 | TRBV5-1 | CASTPVGDRGAYGYTF | TGCGCCAGCACGCCGGTGGGGGACAGGGGGGCCTATGGCTACACCTTC
- | many | TRBJ1-1 | TRBV5-1 | CASSLDEGLGTEAFF | TGCGCCAGCAGCTTGGATGAGGGGCTTGGGACTGAAGCTTTCTTT
TRBD1 | - | TRBJ1-2 | TRBV4-1 | CASSQVGQGFLGYTF | TGCGCCAGCAGCCAAGTCGGACAGGGTTTTCTCGGCTACACCTTC